These T cell receptor beta chains were read from a single sample in a study of cytomegalovirus exposure and HLA in healthy donors. Data came from immunoSEQ multiplex PCR; TCRdb stores just in-frame clones and leaves some out. Of over 80,000 clones in the sample, approximately 80% were seen once. The sample taken for sequencing was PBMCs. These receptors all come from a man in his forties or fifties in good health and CMV-seronegative. Both conserved end residues are part of each CDR3. Fields, in order: V gene, clone size, D gene, J gene, CDR3 DNA, CDR3 protein. D genes are given only for firm matches. The size field is filled for only some rows; it gives once, few, many or a size class.

>TRBV4-1|NA|NA|TRBJ2-3
TGCGCCAGCAGCCGTCCAGATGTAAATACGCAGTATTTT
CASSRPDVNTQYF
>TRBV6-5|NA|TRBD1|TRBJ1-2
TGTGCCAGCAGTTATCGGGACAGGGGCTATGGCTACACCTTC
CASSYRDRGYGYTF
>TRBV11-1|NA|TRBD1|TRBJ2-2
TGTGCCAGCAGCTTTGGACAGGGGGCCACCGGGGAGCTGTTTTTT
CASSFGQGATGELFF
>TRBV30|NA|TRBD1|TRBJ2-5
TGTGGGGTGGGACAGGGAAAAGAGACCCAGTACTTC
CGVGQGKETQYF
>TRBV7-3|NA|NA|TRBJ1-1
TGTGCCAGCAGCTTAACGTCAGTGAACACTGAAGCTTTCTTT
CASSLTSVNTEAFF
>TRBV5-1|NA|TRBD1|TRBJ1-1
TGCGCCAGCAGCTTGGAGGGACAGGGGCCGGGGACTGAAGCTTTCTTT
CASSLEGQGPGTEAFF
>TRBV5-1|NA|TRBD2|TRBJ2-5
TGCGCCACCTCAGCGGGGGGGCCGGTTCAGGGAGAGACCCAGTACTTC
CATSAGGPVQGETQYF
>TRBV9|NA|NA|TRBJ1-6
TGTGCCAGCAGCGTAGCTCTCTTTGAGGCACCCCTCCACTTT
CASSVALFEAPLHF
>TRBV7-9|NA|TRBD1|TRBJ1-2
TGTGCCAGCAGCTTAGCGTTCCGATCCAGGGGGCAGGATGGCTACACCTTC
CASSLAFRSRGQDGYTF
>TRBV5-1|NA|TRBD1|TRBJ2-3
TGCGCCAGCAGCCCTGTCCCCAGGGGGCGCGACGCAGATACGCAGTATTTT
CASSPVPRGRDADTQYF
>TRBV6-1|NA|NA|TRBJ1-5
TGTGCCAGCAGTGAAAGAGAGGGCCAGCCCCAGCATTTT
CASSEREGQPQHF
>TRBV6-5|NA|TRBD1|TRBJ2-1
TGTGCCAGCAGACCGACAGGGAGCTCCTACAATGAGCAGTTCTTC
CASRPTGSSYNEQFF
>TRBV5-1|NA|NA|TRBJ1-4
TGCGCCAGCAGCTCCGGACAGCCAAATGAAAAACTGTTTTTT
CASSSGQPNEKLFF
>TRBV5-6|once|TRBD1|TRBJ2-7
TGTGCCAGCAGCCGACGAGGGACAGGGGGTCGGTACGAGCAGTACTTC
CASSRRGTGGRYEQYF
>TRBV19|few|TRBD1|TRBJ1-2
TGTGCCAGTAGTATGGGGCCAGGGGGCGTCTACGGCTACACCTTC
CASSMGPGGVYGYTF
>TRBV7-3|NA|NA|TRBJ1-2
TGTGCCAGCAGCTTAAACTCGGGAATAGGGGGCTACACCTTC
CASSLNSGIGGYTF
>TRBV6-1|once|NA|TRBJ1-4
TGTGCCAGCACCCGCCGAGGGGAGGGTGTTGAAAAACTGTTTTTT
CASTRRGEGVEKLFF
>TRBV2|NA|TRBD1|TRBJ1-3
TGTGCCAGCAGTGAATACAGGGGTTATTCTGGAAACACCATATATTTT
CASSEYRGYSGNTIYF
>TRBV7-6|NA|NA|TRBJ1-1
TGTGCCAGCAGCTCGTCTCGGGGGGAAGCTTTCTTT
CASSSSRGEAFF
>TRBV9|NA|TRBD2|TRBJ2-5
TGTGCCAGCAGCAGAAGTAGACCGGGTAGCGGGGGCGGGGAGACCCAGTACTTC
CASSRSRPGSGGGETQYF
>TRBV23-1|NA|NA|TRBJ1-4
TGCGCCAGTTGGGACACAATTGAAAAACTGTTTTTT
CASWDTIEKLFF
>TRBV6-1|NA|NA|TRBJ1-1
TGTGCCAGCAGTGAAGCCCCGACAGGTGAAGCTTTCTTT
CASSEAPTGEAFF
>TRBV30|NA|NA|TRBJ2-7
TGTGCCTGTGGGGCGGTCAGCTCCTACGAGCAGTACTTC
CACGAVSSYEQYF
>TRBV7-9|NA|NA|TRBJ1-1
TGTGCCAGCAGCCCGTTCGTGGGCGAGAACACTGAAGCTTTCTTT
CASSPFVGENTEAFF
>TRBV6-6|NA|NA|TRBJ2-3
TGTGCCAGCAGGGCATGGATCGGCAGAGGGTATTTT
CASRAWIGRGYF
>TRBV25-1|once|TRBD2|TRBJ2-2
TGTGCCAGCAGTGTATCATCCGCGGGGGGGCTGAACACCGGGGAGCTGTTTTTT
CASSVSSAGGLNTGELFF
>TRBV25-1|NA|TRBD1|TRBJ2-2
TGTGCCAGCAGCCCCGGGACAGGAGACACCGGGGAGCTGTTTTTT
CASSPGTGDTGELFF
>TRBV4-2|NA|NA|TRBJ1-1
TGTGCCAGCAGCCAAGCCGGCGGGAACACTGAAGCTTTCTTT
CASSQAGGNTEAFF
>TRBV7-9|NA|TRBD1|TRBJ1-2
TGTTCCAGCCGCAACGCAGGGGGGTCGGATGGCTACACCTTC
CSSRNAGGSDGYTF
>TRBV9|NA|TRBD2|TRBJ2-1
TGTGCCATCACAACGGGGGGGGATACTAGCAGGACCTACAATGAGCAGTTCTTC
CAITTGGDTSRTYNEQFF
>TRBV5-6|NA|NA|TRBJ1-2
TGTGCCAGCAGCTTGGGGAGGGGAGGGGCGGACGATGGCTACACCTTC
CASSLGRGGADDGYTF
>TRBV10-3|NA|TRBD1|TRBJ1-2
TGTGCCATCAGTGACCCCCGGGACAGGGAGGGCTATGGCTACACCTTC
CAISDPRDREGYGYTF
>TRBV5-6|NA|NA|TRBJ2-5
TGTGCCAGCAGCTCCAACGGGGGGCGTCAAGAGACCCAGTACTTC
CASSSNGGRQETQYF
>TRBV7-2|NA|TRBD1|TRBJ1-3
TGTGCCAGCAGCTTTGACAGGGGGTCTGGAAACACCATATATTTT
CASSFDRGSGNTIYF
>TRBV6-5|NA|NA|TRBJ1-3
TGTGCCAGCAGTCCAACAGGTGGAAACACCATATATTTT
CASSPTGGNTIYF
>TRBV7-3|NA|TRBD2|TRBJ2-3
TGTGCCAGCAGCTATAGCGGGGGGGCCTCAGATACGCAGTATTTT
CASSYSGGASDTQYF
>TRBV9|NA|NA|TRBJ2-3
TGTGCCAGCAGCGTAGCTCGGTGGAGCTCAGATACGCAGTATTTT
CASSVARWSSDTQYF
>TRBV6-5|NA|NA|TRBJ1-4
TGTGCCAGCAGTTTACAGGTCGGAACTAATGAAAAACTGTTTTTT
CASSLQVGTNEKLFF
>TRBV5-1|NA|NA|TRBJ2-7
TGCGCCAGCAGCTCCACTGCATACGAGCAGTACTTC
CASSSTAYEQYF
>TRBV4-2|NA|TRBD1|TRBJ1-1
TGTGCCAGCAGCCAAGATCTCGGGACAGTGAACACTGAAGCTTTCTTT
CASSQDLGTVNTEAFF
>TRBV6-4|once|TRBD1|TRBJ2-7
TGTGCCAGCAGTAGGGACAGGGGCTACGAGCAGTACTTC
CASSRDRGYEQYF
>TRBV6-5|NA|NA|TRBJ1-3
TGTGCCAGCGCTAAGGGACATAACTCTGGAAACACCATATATTTT
CASAKGHNSGNTIYF
>TRBV2|NA|TRBD1|TRBJ1-2
TGTGCCAGCAGTGAAGTTAGGACAGGAGGCTATGGCTACACCTTC
CASSEVRTGGYGYTF
>TRBV10-2|NA|NA|TRBJ2-5
TGCGCCAGCAAGAAAGCGGACTTCCAAGAGACCCAGTACTTC
CASKKADFQETQYF
>TRBV2|NA|TRBD1|TRBJ2-1
TGTGCCAGCAGACATAGGACAGGGGGCCCGAGGAATGAGCAGTTCTTC
CASRHRTGGPRNEQFF
>TRBV5-5|NA|NA|TRBJ2-2
TGTGCCAGCTGTTTACAGGGATCCGGGGAGCTGTTTTTT
CASCLQGSGELFF
>TRBV18|few|TRBD1|TRBJ1-6
TGTGCCAGCTCACCAATGGGACAGGGGGCATCTAATTCACCCCTCCACTTT
CASSPMGQGASNSPLHF
>TRBV19|NA|NA|TRBJ2-2
TGTGCCAGTAGTCCAGGTGCAGCCGGGGAGCTGTTTTTT
CASSPGAAGELFF
>TRBV15|once|TRBD1|TRBJ2-5
TGTGCCACCAGCAGAGACCCGGGACAGCAAGAGACCCAGTACTTC
CATSRDPGQQETQYF
>TRBV7-9|once|TRBD2|TRBJ2-7
TGTGCCAGCAGCTTACCCGGGACTAGCGGCCACGAGCAGTACTTC
CASSLPGTSGHEQYF
>TRBV2|NA|NA|TRBJ1-6
TGTGCCACCACGCCGGGTTCCTATAATTCACCCCTCCACTTT
CATTPGSYNSPLHF
>TRBV4-1|NA|NA|TRBJ2-7
TGCGCCAGCAGCCAAGATGACTGGGGAGGTGGGTACGAGCAGTACTTC
CASSQDDWGGGYEQYF
>TRBV19|NA|TRBD1|TRBJ1-2
TGTGCCAGTAGTATCAGGGGGCTGGAGGGCTACACCTTC
CASSIRGLEGYTF